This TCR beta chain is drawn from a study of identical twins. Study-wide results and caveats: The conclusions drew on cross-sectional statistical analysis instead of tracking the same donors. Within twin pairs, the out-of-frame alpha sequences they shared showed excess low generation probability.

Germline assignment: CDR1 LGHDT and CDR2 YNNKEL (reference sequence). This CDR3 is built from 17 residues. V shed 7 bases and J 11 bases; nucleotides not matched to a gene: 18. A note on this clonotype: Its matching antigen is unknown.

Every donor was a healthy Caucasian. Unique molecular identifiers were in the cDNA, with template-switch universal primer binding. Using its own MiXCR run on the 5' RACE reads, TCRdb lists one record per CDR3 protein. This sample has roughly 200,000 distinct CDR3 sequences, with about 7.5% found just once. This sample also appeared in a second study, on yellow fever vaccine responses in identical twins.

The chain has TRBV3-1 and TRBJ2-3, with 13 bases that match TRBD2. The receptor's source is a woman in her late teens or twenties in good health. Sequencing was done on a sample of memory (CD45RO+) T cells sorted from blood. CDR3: CASNLIGGTSGTSEQYF. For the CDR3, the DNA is TGTGCCAGCAACCTCATCGGCGGGACTAGCGGGACAAGTGAGCAGTATTTT.